Each of the 26 T cell receptor beta chains below was sequenced from the same sample in a study of blood T cells in healthy people across ages. A sample-barcoded 5' primer and a J-beta primer mix were used in a second PCR of about 7 to 12 cycles. TCRdb reprocessed the 5' RACE reads via MiXCR and lists one record per CDR3 protein. The sample gives about 830,000 distinct CDR3 sequences, roughly 60% of which show up once; roughly a quarter is in the top ten. Sequencing was carried out using blood. The source of these receptors is a man younger than 40 in good health.

The sample holds a few counts of this clonotype. The genes are TRBV7-6 and TRBJ1-2; a weak D match, TRBD1 (6 bases). V lost 4 bases to trimming and J lost 4 bases, with 16 bases between them. Germline V gene sequence: CDR1 SGHVS, CDR2 FNYEAQ. The CDR3 is made up of 15 amino acids. The CDR3 spells CASSSRGGGLYGYTF. Written as DNA, the CDR3 is TGTGCCAGCAGCTCTAGAGGCGGGGGCCTCTATGGCTACACCTTC.

This clonotype was detected only a few times. The chain employs TRBV27 and TRBJ1-2; D remains unclear. V was clipped by 2 bases and J by 6 bases, with 13 bases between them. The CDR3 contains 14 residues. Germline V gives CDR1 MNHEY, CDR2 SMNVEV (reference sequence). This chain's CDR3 is CASSLRNLGNGYTF. The DNA for the CDR3 is TGTGCCAGCAGTTTACGGAACCTAGGGAATGGCTACACCTTC.

The V gene is TRBV5-5, the J gene TRBJ1-2; a possible D gene is TRBD1 (6 bases). The germline V gene has CDR1 SGHKS and CDR2 YYEKEE (reference sequence). V was clipped by 4 bases and J by 2 bases, with 12 bases between them. The CDR3 covers 14 residues. As DNA, the CDR3 is TGTGCCAGCAGCCAATGGACAGCAAACTATGGCTACACCTTC. Its protein product is CASSQWTANYGYTF.

About this clonotype itself: This may stem from a read error, because a much larger clone lies one nucleotide away. This chain links TRBV20-1 with TRBJ2-3; D remains ambiguous. There are 13 residues in the CDR3. V was cut by 2 bases and J by 6 bases, with 12 bases left in between. The germline CDR1 and CDR2 sequences are DFQATT and SNEGSKA (reference sequence). The CDR3 DNA sequence: TGCAGTGCTAGAAGCAGGATTGGGGATACGCAGTATTTT. As protein: CSARSRIGDTQYF.

There are many counts of this clonotype. V is TRBV4-2 and J is TRBJ2-3; 7 bases fit TRBD2. Germline loops: CDR1 LGHNA, CDR2 YNFKEQ. There are 15 residues in the CDR3. V was clipped by 4 bases and J by 11 bases; unmatched bases: 15. CDR3 bases: TGTGCCAGCAGCCCCCAGACCGGGCTAGCGGCACAGCAGTATTTT. Translated, it gives CASSPQTGLAAQQYF.

The V gene is TRBV2, the J gene TRBJ1-5; the D is unclear. The V end was cut by 6 bases, the J end by 0 bases, with 9 bases between. The CDR3 contains 14 residues. CDR1 and CDR2 (germline): SNHLY, FYNNEI. The chain's CDR3 is CASRPGLSNQPQHF. In nucleotides, the CDR3 is TGTGCCAGCAGGCCGGGCCTTAGCAATCAGCCCCAGCATTTT.

The DNA of the CDR3 is TGTGCCAGCAGTTACTCGGCACAGGGCCTGGGGAATGAGCAGTTCTTC. It encodes CASSYSAQGLGNEQFF. The V gene is TRBV6-6, the J gene TRBJ2-1; TRBD1 is a possible D gene (6 bases). This CDR3 spans 16 amino acids. Germline CDR1 is MNHNY and CDR2 is SVGAGI (reference sequence). V lost 0 bases, J lost 7 bases, and 16 bases lay in between.

The chain is built from TRBV6-1 and TRBJ2-5; 10 nucleotides align to TRBD2. Per germline, CDR1 MNHNS and CDR2 SASEGT. This CDR3 contains 17 residues. Losses at the gene ends were 6 bases for V and 4 bases for J; bases not matched to a gene: 14. The CDR3 region is CASRRSGGSRVGETQYF. The CDR3, as DNA: TGTGCCAGCAGACGTAGCGGGGGGTCCCGGGTAGGAGAGACCCAGTACTTC.

CDR3: CATTGVLGELFF. In nucleotides, the CDR3 is TGTGCCACTACAGGGGTTCTCGGGGAGCTGTTTTTT. The chain has TRBV6-2 or TRBV6-3 and TRBJ2-2, with 7 bases identical to TRBD1. This CDR3 has 12 amino acids. Losses at the gene ends were 10 bases for V and 7 bases for J; bases not matched to a gene: 6. Germline V lookup: CDR1 MNHEY, CDR2 SVGEGT.

CDR3 coding DNA: TGCAGCGCCAACCTCGGACAGACACCCTACGAGCAGTACTTC. It encodes CSANLGQTPYEQYF. The chain carries TRBV29-1 and TRBJ2-7; a possible D gene is TRBD1 (6 bases). The CDR3 sequence is 14 residues long. The germline gives CDR1 SQVTM, CDR2 ANQGSEA. V shed 7 bases and J shed 2 bases, with 18 bases lying between them.

This clonotype was found a few times. The chain uses TRBV15 and TRBJ2-4; D is perhaps TRBD1 or TRBD2 (6 bases each). The germline V and J ends were trimmed by 0 bases and 9 bases, with 12 bases remaining between them. The germline V gene has CDR1 LNHNV and CDR2 YYDKDF (reference sequence). This CDR3 comprises 14 residues. This CDR3 is CATSRDSGASIQYF. The CDR3 DNA reads as TGTGCCACCAGCAGAGATTCGGGGGCGAGCATTCAGTACTTC.

This clonotype has a single count. V is TRBV2 and J is TRBJ1-2; a possible D gene is TRBD1 (6 bases). The germline V and J ends were trimmed by 7 bases and 6 bases, with 21 bases remaining between them. This CDR3 contains 15 residues. CDR1 is SNHLY and CDR2 is FYNNEI in the germline V gene. The CDR3 sequence is CASILVGTRQDGYTF. The CDR3, as DNA: TGTGCCAGCATATTAGTGGGGACGCGACAGGATGGCTACACCTTC.

The count of this clonotype is one. V is TRBV30 and J is TRBJ1-4; 9 positions match TRBD1. V trimming: 7 bases; J trimming: 6 bases; junction bases outside the gene matches: 6. This CDR3 is 13 amino acids long. Per the germline V gene, CDR1 is GTSNPN and CDR2 is SVGIG (reference sequence). The chain's CDR3 is CASTYRGHEKLFF. In DNA, the CDR3 is TGTGCCTCAACCTACAGGGGGCATGAAAAACTGTTTTTT.

This rearrangement joins TRBV20-1 to TRBJ2-3; D ambiguous. Germline loops: CDR1 DFQATT, CDR2 SNEGSKA (reference sequence). Trimming pared 6 bases from V and 4 bases from J, leaving 8 bases between. The CDR3 loop spans 11 amino acids. The CDR3 DNA reads as TGCAGTGCCCTTGGGGCAGATACGCAGTATTTT. This translates into CSALGADTQYF.

The chain links TRBV5-1 to TRBJ2-7; D may be TRBD1 or TRBD2 (5 bases each). CDR1 is SGHRS and CDR2 is YFSETQ in the germline V gene. Trimming shortened V by 4 bases and J by 1 base, and 15 bases separated the two germline ends. The CDR3 runs 15 residues. For the CDR3, the DNA is TGCGCCAGCAGCGATCCCAGGGACCTTTCCTACGAGCAGTACTTC. The encoded protein is CASSDPRDLSYEQYF.

This chain joins TRBV15 and TRBJ1-5; D remains ambiguous. The CDR3 consists of 17 residues. V dropped 0 bases and J dropped 0 bases, with 12 bases sitting between them. Germline CDR1 and CDR2: LNHNV and YYDKDF (reference sequence). The CDR3 DNA follows: TGTGCCACCAGCAGAGATGTGGAGCCTTATAGCAATCAGCCCCAGCATTTT. As protein: CATSRDVEPYSNQPQHF.

The chain uses TRBV3-1 and TRBJ2-4; 7 bases are a match to TRBD1. TRBJ2-7 explains the end of the DNA better; the J call may be wrong. CDR3 size: 14 residues. Looked up from germline, CDR1 is LGHDT and CDR2 is YNNKEL (reference sequence). DNA for the CDR3: TGTGCCAGCAGCCCCCGGACAGGCAACTACGAGCAGTACTTC. Protein product: CASSPRTGNYEQYF.

The sample holds a few counts of this clonotype. The chain uses TRBV9 and TRBJ2-5; tentatively, D is TRBD2 (5 bases). CDR3 length: 16 residues. Germline V gene lookup returns CDR1 SGDLS and CDR2 YYNGEE. V shed 3 bases and J shed 1 base, with 16 bases lying between them. The CDR3 nucleotides read TGTGCCAGCAGCGGGGAGAATGGGCGGACCCAAGAGACCCAGTACTTC. It specifies CASSGENGRTQETQYF.

This clonotype showed up just a few times. The chain couples TRBV29-1 to TRBJ1-2; D is perhaps TRBD1 (5 bases). CDR3 size: 16 residues. V lost 4 bases and J lost 0, with 18 bases in between. Per germline, CDR1 SQVTM and CDR2 ANQGSEA. The CDR3 is CSVAPGSGLTNYGYTF. The CDR3 DNA sequence: TGCAGCGTTGCCCCAGGGTCAGGATTGACTAACTATGGCTACACCTTC.

The V call is TRBV20-1, the J call TRBJ1-5; 7 bases are a match to TRBD1. In germline, CDR1 is DFQATT, CDR2 SNEGSKA (reference sequence). V shed 6 bases and J 3 bases; nucleotides not matched to a gene: 8. The CDR3 is 14 amino acids. The CDR3: CSAPRGGNNQPQHF. The CDR3 nucleotides are TGCAGTGCCCCCAGGGGGGGGAACAATCAGCCCCAGCATTTT.

The genes are TRBV7-9 and TRBJ2-3, with D possibly being TRBD1 (6 bases). V lost 3 bases and J lost 4, with 23 bases in between. Germline V gene lookup returns CDR1 SEHNR and CDR2 FQNEAQ (reference sequence). The CDR3 contains 18 residues. CDR3 residues: CASSFGQTGLPRADTQYF. CDR3 bases: TGTGCCAGCAGCTTCGGGCAGACAGGCCTACCCAGGGCAGATACGCAGTATTTT.

V and J are TRBV9 and TRBJ2-1; TRBD2 might be the D (6 bases). Trimming cost V 3 bases and J 8 bases, with 15 bases left between them. This CDR3 spans 14 amino acids. Germline lookup yields CDR1 SGDLS and CDR2 YYNGEE. The CDR3 reads CASSGGGSMDEQFF. CDR3 DNA sequence: TGTGCCAGCAGCGGGGGAGGTAGCATGGATGAGCAGTTCTTC. Full variable domain (remainder filled in from reference TRBV9 and TRBJ2-1): DSGVTQTPKHLITATGQRVTLRCSPRSGDLSVYWYQQSLDQGLQFLIQYYNGEERAKGNILERFSAQQFPDLHSELNLSSLELGDSALYFCASSGGGSMDEQFFGPGTRLTVL.

V gene TRBV7-3 combines with J gene TRBJ2-1, with D possibly matching TRBD2 (6 bases). V was pared by 5 bases and J by 2 bases, with 13 bases between. CDR1 SGHTA and CDR2 FQGTGA come from the germline V gene. This CDR3 is built from 15 residues. CDR3 sequence (DNA): TGTGCCAGCAGCCCCCGGGAGACAGCCTACAATGAGCAGTTCTTC. Its translation: CASSPRETAYNEQFF.

The chain has TRBV7-2 and TRBJ2-5; the D is unclear. Trimming cost V 3 bases and J 4 bases, with 9 bases left between them. CDR1 and CDR2 from the germline V gene are SGHTA and FQGNSA. This CDR3 has 13 amino acids. CDR3 coding DNA: TGTGCCAGCAGCTTTCCGGGCCCAGAGACCCAGTACTTC. Protein product: CASSFPGPETQYF.

This clonotype occurred a few times. The V gene is TRBV7-2, the J gene TRBJ1-6, with 7 bases that match TRBD1. The CDR3 is 16 residues long. V lost 1 base to trimming and J lost 9 bases; unmatched junction nucleotides: 9. From germline, CDR1 is SGHTA and CDR2 FQGNSA. The CDR3: CASSLDRGASGSPLHF. CDR3 DNA: TGTGCCAGCAGCTTAGACAGGGGCGCCTCGGGTTCACCCCTCCACTTT.

This chain links TRBV7-2 with TRBJ2-7; 7 nucleotides align to TRBD1. The CDR3 extends over 15 amino acids. The germline CDR1 and CDR2 sequences are SGHTA and FQGNSA. With V trimmed by 5 bases and J by 0 bases, 7 bases remained unmatched. In DNA form, the CDR3 reads TGTGCCAGCAGCCCGGGGACAGACGACTCCTACGAGCAGTACTTC. Protein sequence: CASSPGTDDSYEQYF.